These 10 T cell receptor beta chains came from one sample sequenced in a study of cytomegalovirus exposure and HLA in healthy donors. Use of 60 Vbeta and 13 Jbeta primers characterized the PCR. Profiling relied on immunoSEQ multiplex PCR, and the TCRdb table lists in-frame clones only, not all of them. The sample holds about 160,000 clones; roughly 85% are singletons and the top ten take roughly 8%. Specimen: PBMCs. Every receptor here comes from a male donor in good health and CMV-seropositive.

The chain is built from TRBV5-1 and TRBJ2-1, with 11 bases matching TRBD2. Germline CDR1 SGHRS, CDR2 YFSETQ. The CDR3 is 15 amino acids. J lost 10 bases, V lost 5 bases, and 11 bases had no gene match. CDR3 in DNA: TGCGCCAGCAGAAAAGGAAGTCTAGCGGGAGGAGAGCAGTTCTTC. This translates into CASRKGSLAGGEQFF.

The rearrangement uses TRBV30 and TRBJ1-2; D unclear. The CDR3 contains 14 residues. CDR1 GTSNPN and CDR2 SVGIG come from the germline V gene (reference sequence). V gave up 0 bases and J gave up 4 bases, with 12 bases separating them. The CDR3 DNA follows: TGTGCCTGGAGTGTAAGTCCGAGCGCCTATGGCTACACCTTC. This codes for CAWSVSPSAYGYTF. The full variable domain, rest sourced from reference TRBV30 and TRBJ1-2, is SQTIHQWPATLVQPVGSPLSLECTVEGTSNPNLYWYRQAAGRGLQLLFYSVGIGQISSEVPQNLSASRPQDRQFILSSKKLLLSDSGFYLCAWSVSPSAYGYTFGSGTRLTVV.

The chain has TRBV30 and TRBJ1-2; D unclear. V dropped 5 bases and J dropped 4 bases, with 14 bases sitting between them. The germline CDR1 and CDR2 sequences are GTSNPN and SVGIG (reference sequence). The CDR3 runs to 13 residues. CDR3 bases: TGTGCCTGGGATCCGGGGTCTGGCTATGGCTACACCTTC. Translation gives CAWDPGSGYGYTF.

This chain uses TRBV5-1 with TRBJ1-5; maybe TRBD1 (5 bases). Germline CDR1 is SGHRS and CDR2 is YFSETQ. Trimming took off 3 bases at V and 0 bases at J, with 22 bases between the two ends. The CDR3 contains 19 residues. CDR3 region: CASSSRPTGGDYSNQPQHF. Here the CDR3 DNA reads TGCGCCAGCAGCTCCAGACCCACCGGAGGGGATTATAGCAATCAGCCCCAGCATTTT.

J is TRBJ2-7 and V is TRBV9, with TRBD1 matching 7 bases. The germline V gene has CDR1 SGDLS and CDR2 YYNGEE. V gave up 5 bases and J gave up 2 bases; unmatched junction bases: 7. The CDR3 has 14 residues. CDR3 in amino acids: CASSVWDRTYEQYF. Written as DNA, the CDR3 is TGTGCCAGCAGTGTGTGGGACAGAACCTACGAGCAGTACTTC.

This clone was observed a handful of times. No DNA is shown, since the ends of the CDR3 on it are uncertain; the CDR3 is the one TCRdb lists. The rearrangement joins TRBV28 to TRBJ1-4. Per the germline V gene, CDR1 is MDHEN and CDR2 is SYDVKM. The CDR3 contains 19 residues when both ends are counted. The CDR3 spells CASSSSRFGGMTLDEKLFF.

On this clone itself: A read error may produce the germline difference seen at one junction end. The chain is built from TRBV10-3 and TRBJ2-5, with TRBD2 identical over 13 bases. The CDR3 runs to 16 residues. Germline loops: CDR1 ENHRY, CDR2 SYGVKD. CDR3 DNA: TGTGCCACCAGTATAAAGCCGGGACTAGCGGGAATAGAGCAGTACTTC. The encoded protein is CATSIKPGLAGIEQYF.

V gene TRBV7-7 combines with J gene TRBJ1-5; D ambiguous. This CDR3 comprises 15 residues. Trimming shortened V by 1 base and J by 3 bases, and 10 bases separated the two germline ends. CDR1 and CDR2 from the germline V gene are SSHAT and FNYEAQ (reference sequence). The CDR3 loop reads CASSLGAKPNQPQHF. As DNA, the CDR3 is TGTGCCAGCAGCTTAGGAGCCAAGCCCAATCAGCCCCAGCATTTT.

The chain uses TRBV7-2 and TRBJ1-1; possible D gene TRBD1, 5 bases. The CDR3 totals 16 residues. The germline gives CDR1 SGHTA, CDR2 FQGNSA. Deletions cut 5 bases from V and 4 bases from J, with 20 bases between. CDR3 nucleotides: TGTGCCAGCAGCGAAATTTGGGGGACGGGGGGCACTGAAGCTTTCTTT. Translation gives CASSEIWGTGGTEAFF.

The chain uses TRBV6-5 and TRBJ2-7; 7 nucleotides align to TRBD1. Germline-derived CDR1 and CDR2 are MNHEY and SVGAGI. The CDR3 length is 16 residues. J was trimmed by 4 bases and V by 2 bases; bases with no gene match: 11. In nucleotides, the CDR3 is TGTGCCAGCAGTTACACTTATTCCGGGACAGATTACGAGCAGTACTTC. It codes for CASSYTYSGTDYEQYF.